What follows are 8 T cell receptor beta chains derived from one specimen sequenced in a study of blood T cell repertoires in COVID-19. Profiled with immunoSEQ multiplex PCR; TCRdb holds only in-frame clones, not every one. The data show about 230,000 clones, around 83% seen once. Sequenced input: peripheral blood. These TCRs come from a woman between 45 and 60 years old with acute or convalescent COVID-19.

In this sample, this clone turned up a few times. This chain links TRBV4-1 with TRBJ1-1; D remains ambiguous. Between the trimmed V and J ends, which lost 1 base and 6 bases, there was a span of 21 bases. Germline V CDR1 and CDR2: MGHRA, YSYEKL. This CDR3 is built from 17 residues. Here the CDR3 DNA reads TGCGCCAGCAGCCAAGGTTTGGGCAGATCCTTCGGGGCTGAAGCTTTCTTT. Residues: CASSQGLGRSFGAEAFF.

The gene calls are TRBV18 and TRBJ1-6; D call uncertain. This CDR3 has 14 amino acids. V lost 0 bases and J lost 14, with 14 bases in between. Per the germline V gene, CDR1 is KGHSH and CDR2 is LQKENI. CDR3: CASSPPPPAVALHF. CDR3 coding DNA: TGTGCCAGCTCACCACCGCCGCCCGCGGTGGCCCTCCACTTT.

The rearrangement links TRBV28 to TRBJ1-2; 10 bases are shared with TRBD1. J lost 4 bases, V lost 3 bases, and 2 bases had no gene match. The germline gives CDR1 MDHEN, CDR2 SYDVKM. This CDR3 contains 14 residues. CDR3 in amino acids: CASSFGTGVYGYTF. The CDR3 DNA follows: TGTGCCAGCAGTTTTGGGACAGGGGTCTATGGCTACACCTTC.

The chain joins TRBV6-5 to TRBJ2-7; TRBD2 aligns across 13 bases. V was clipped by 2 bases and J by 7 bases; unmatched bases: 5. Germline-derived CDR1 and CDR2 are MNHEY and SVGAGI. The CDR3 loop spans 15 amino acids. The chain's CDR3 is CASSYGTSGTGEQYF. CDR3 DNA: TGTGCCAGCAGTTACGGGACTAGCGGGACTGGGGAGCAGTACTTC.

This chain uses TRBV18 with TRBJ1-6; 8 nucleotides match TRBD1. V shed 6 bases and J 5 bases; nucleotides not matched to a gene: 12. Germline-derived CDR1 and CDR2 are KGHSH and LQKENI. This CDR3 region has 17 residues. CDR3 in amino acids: CASSPFSGTGDNSPLHF. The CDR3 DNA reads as TGTGCCAGCTCCCCTTTCTCCGGGACAGGCGATAATTCACCCCTCCACTTT.

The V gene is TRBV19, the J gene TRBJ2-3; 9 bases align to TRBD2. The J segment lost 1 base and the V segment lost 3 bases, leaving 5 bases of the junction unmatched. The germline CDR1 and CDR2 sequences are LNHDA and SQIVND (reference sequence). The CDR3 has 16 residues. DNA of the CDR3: TGTGCCAGTAGTATGGGTGAGCGGGAGGGCACAGATACGCAGTATTTT. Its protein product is CASSMGEREGTDTQYF.

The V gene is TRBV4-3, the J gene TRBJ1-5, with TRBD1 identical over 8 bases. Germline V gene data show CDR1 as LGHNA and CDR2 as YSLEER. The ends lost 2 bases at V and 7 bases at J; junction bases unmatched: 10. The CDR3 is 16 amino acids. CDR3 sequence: CASSQTFDRGGQPQHF. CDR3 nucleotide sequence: TGCGCCAGCAGCCAAACCTTCGACAGGGGAGGACAGCCCCAGCATTTT.

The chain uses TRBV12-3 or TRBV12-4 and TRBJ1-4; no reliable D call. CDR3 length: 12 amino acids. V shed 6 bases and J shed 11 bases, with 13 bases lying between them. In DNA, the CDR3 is TGTGCCAGCAGCGGGCCCCGAGGGAAACTGTTTTTT. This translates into CASSGPRGKLFF.